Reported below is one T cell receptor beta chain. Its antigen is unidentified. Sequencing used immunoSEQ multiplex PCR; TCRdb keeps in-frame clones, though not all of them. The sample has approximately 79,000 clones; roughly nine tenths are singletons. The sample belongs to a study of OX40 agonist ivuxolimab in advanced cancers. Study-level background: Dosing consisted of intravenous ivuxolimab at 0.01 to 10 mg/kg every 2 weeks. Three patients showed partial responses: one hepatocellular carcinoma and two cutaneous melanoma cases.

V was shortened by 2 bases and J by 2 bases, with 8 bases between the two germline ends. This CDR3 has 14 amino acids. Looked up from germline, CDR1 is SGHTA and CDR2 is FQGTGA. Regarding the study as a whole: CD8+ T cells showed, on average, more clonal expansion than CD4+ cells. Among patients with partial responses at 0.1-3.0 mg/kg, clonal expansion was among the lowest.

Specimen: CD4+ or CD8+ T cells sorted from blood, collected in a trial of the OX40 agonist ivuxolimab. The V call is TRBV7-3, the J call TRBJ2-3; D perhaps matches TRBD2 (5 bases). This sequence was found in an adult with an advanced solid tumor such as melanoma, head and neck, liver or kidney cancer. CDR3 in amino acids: CASSLPGFTDTQYF. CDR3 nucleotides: TGTGCCAGCAGCTTACCGGGGTTCACAGATACGCAGTATTTT. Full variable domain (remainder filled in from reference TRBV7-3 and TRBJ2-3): GAGVSQTPSNKVTEKGKYVELRCDPISGHTALYWYRQSLGQGPEFLIYFQGTGAADDSGLPNDRFFAVRPEGSVSTLKIQRTERGDSAVYLCASSLPGFTDTQYFGPGTRLTVL.